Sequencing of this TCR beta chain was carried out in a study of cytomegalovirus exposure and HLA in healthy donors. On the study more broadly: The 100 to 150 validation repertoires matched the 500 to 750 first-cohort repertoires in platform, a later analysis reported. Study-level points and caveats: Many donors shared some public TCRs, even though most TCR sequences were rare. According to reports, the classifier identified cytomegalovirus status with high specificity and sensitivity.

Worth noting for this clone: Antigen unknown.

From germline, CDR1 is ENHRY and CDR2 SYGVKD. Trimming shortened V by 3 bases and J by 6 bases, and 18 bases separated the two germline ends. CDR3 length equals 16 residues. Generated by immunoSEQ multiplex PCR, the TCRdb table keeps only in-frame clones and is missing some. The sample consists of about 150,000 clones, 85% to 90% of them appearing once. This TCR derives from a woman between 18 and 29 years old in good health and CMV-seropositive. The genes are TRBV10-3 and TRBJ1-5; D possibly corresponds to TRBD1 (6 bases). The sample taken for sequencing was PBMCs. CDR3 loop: CAISDSRQGFGQPQHF. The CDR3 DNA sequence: TGTGCCATCAGTGACAGTAGGCAGGGGTTCGGTCAGCCCCAGCATTTT.